This T cell receptor (beta chain) was captured in a study of cytomegalovirus exposure and HLA in healthy donors. Whole-study results and caveats: Later work found most CMV-associated TCR beta chains apparently HLA-restricted. The study labeled fewer than 200 TCR beta chains cytomegalovirus-associated. The study assumed roughly uniform donor sequencing depth for presence/absence analyses.

For this clone: Its antigen is as yet unknown.

The CDR3 is made up of 14 amino acids. V shed 4 bases and J 2 bases; nucleotides not matched to a gene: 3. Per germline, CDR1 LNHDA and CDR2 SQIVND (reference sequence). Primers for the PCR totalled 60 Vbeta and 13 Jbeta. Using immunoSEQ multiplex PCR, the repertoire was profiled, and TCRdb retains in-frame clones only, with some absent. The sample shows about 140,000 clones, just under 85% of them seen only once. Source material: PBMCs. The V call is TRBV19, the J call TRBJ2-5; 8 bases are a match to TRBD1. This sequence was found in a man aged 35 to 55 in good health and CMV-seropositive. The CDR3 DNA sequence: TGTGCCAGTAGTACCCGACAGGGGCAAGAGACCCAGTACTTC. This gives the protein CASSTRQGQETQYF.